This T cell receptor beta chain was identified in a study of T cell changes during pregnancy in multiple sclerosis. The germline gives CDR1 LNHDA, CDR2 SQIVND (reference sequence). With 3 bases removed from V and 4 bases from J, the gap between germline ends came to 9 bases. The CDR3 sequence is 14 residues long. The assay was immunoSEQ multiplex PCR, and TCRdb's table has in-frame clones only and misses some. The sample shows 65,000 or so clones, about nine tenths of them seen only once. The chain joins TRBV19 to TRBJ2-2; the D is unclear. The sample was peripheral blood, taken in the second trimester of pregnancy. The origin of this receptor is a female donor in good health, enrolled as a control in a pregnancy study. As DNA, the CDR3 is TGTGCCAGTAGTATTTACAGTCTCACCGGGGAGCTGTTTTTT. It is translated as CASSIYSLTGELFF.